This TCR beta chain stems from a study of control samples from healthy donors and cancer patients. There are 11 residues in the CDR3. The V end lost 5 bases, the J end lost 6 bases, and 11 bases lay between the germline ends. CDR1 is DFQATT and CDR2 is SNEGSKA in the germline V gene (reference sequence). Profiling relied on immunoSEQ multiplex PCR, and the TCRdb table lists in-frame clones only, not all of them. Of 130,000 or so clones listed, roughly 92% are singletons. This receptor was identified in a man aged 35 to 55 in good health. Sequenced material: blood. This chain connects TRBV20-1 to TRBJ2-7; weak D call: TRBD1 (6 bases). In DNA, the CDR3 is TGCAGTGCTTGGACAGAAGCCGAGCAGTACTTC. Residues: CSAWTEAEQYF.